This T cell receptor (beta chain) was captured in a study of cytomegalovirus exposure and HLA in healthy donors. Produced via immunoSEQ multiplex PCR; TCRdb's table is partial and in-frame only. The sample lists more than 300,000 clones, roughly 89% occurring once. The study's findings and limits: 150 to 200 TCR beta chains were listed as cytomegalovirus-associated. Subsequent analysis found a tendency for first-cohort TCR clusters to co-occur within the 95 to 150 validation repertoires.

As concerns this clone: Its antigen is unidentified.

Sequenced sample: PBMCs. The TCR was taken from a woman between 18 and 29 years old in good health and CMV-seronegative.

The CDR3 sequence is CSADRVPYNEQFF. In nucleotides, the CDR3 is TGCAGCGCTGACAGGGTCCCCTACAATGAGCAGTTCTTC. V usage is TRBV29-1 and J usage is TRBJ2-1; TRBD1 matches at 7 bases. The J segment lost 2 bases and the V segment lost 7 bases, leaving 5 bases of the junction unmatched. Germline-derived CDR1 and CDR2 are SQVTM and ANQGSEA. CDR3 length equals 13 residues.